These T cell receptor beta chains were read from a single sample in a study of CXCR3-negative and CXCR3-positive naive CD8 T cells. TCRdb reprocessed the 5' RACE reads, keeping one entry per CDR3 protein, no DNA. In all, the sample yields some 150,000 distinct CDR3 sequences. Sequenced: naive CXCR3+ CD8+ T cells from blood. Every receptor here comes from a human donor in good health. Some clones in this sample may be carry-over from other donors' samples. Each CDR3 is given with its conserved first and last residue. Fields, in order: V gene, J gene, CDR3 protein.

TRBV5-1	TRBJ1-2	CASSLASPGFYGYTF
TRBV7-2	TRBJ2-7	CASSLVVYEQYF
TRBV20-1	TRBJ2-1	CSGSGQGQSFYNEQFF
TRBV9	TRBJ1-2	CASLSGVYGYTF
TRBV7-2	TRBJ2-2	CASSFRTGLVGELFF
TRBV7-6	TRBJ2-7	CASSPVLAGAKDFSYEQYF
TRBV20-1	TRBJ2-1	CSANPGLAGIPPYNEQFF
TRBV12-3/TRBV12-4	TRBJ1-5	CASSGVDPATVTSQPQHF
TRBV7-2	TRBJ2-1	CASSQQGSYNEQFF
TRBV21-1	TRBJ1-2	CASSKARQSLYGYTF
TRBV6-1	TRBJ1-3	CASSPGARTSGNTIYF
TRBV23-1	TRBJ2-5	CASSLLGRKRGGIRYF
TRBV10-3	TRBJ1-1	CAIGAMNTEAFF
TRBV12-3/TRBV12-4	TRBJ1-4	CASRLGPSNEKLFF
TRBV19	TRBJ2-1	CASSIGGHPYNEQFF
TRBV4-3	TRBJ1-2	CASSQDVGTGINYGYTF
TRBV19	TRBJ2-7	CASSIPDRPMGEQYF
TRBV7-2	TRBJ1-3	CASSLVGQGATGNTIYF
TRBV12-3/TRBV12-4	TRBJ1-2	CASSPTGGGLDGYTF
TRBV28	TRBJ2-7	CASSRLGTGPYEQYF
TRBV5-1	TRBJ2-1	CASSLDGTGGSYNEQFF
TRBV7-8	TRBJ1-2	CASSLEIGPRNYGYTF
TRBV29-1	TRBJ2-7	CSVEMLGDSYEQYF
TRBV24-1	TRBJ1-1	CATSDSGSTEAFF
TRBV7-9	TRBJ2-1	CASSPGGLASYNEQFF
TRBV7-3	TRBJ2-3	CASSLDGSSDTQYF
TRBV5-1	TRBJ2-7	CARIPGEGDHEQYF
TRBV7-6	TRBJ1-5	CASSPRPGEGSNQPQHF
TRBV5-5	TRBJ1-5	CASSLEWSNQPQHF
TRBV5-1	TRBJ2-5	CASSLGSGLEETQYF
TRBV4-1	TRBJ1-2	CASSQVSGRGDNYGYTF
TRBV20-1	TRBJ2-3	CSARVALAASTDTQYF
TRBV7-8	TRBJ2-7	CASSLGAVGSYEQYF
TRBV6-1	TRBJ2-7	CASSDGTGSYEQYF
TRBV2	TRBJ2-1	CASRGLSSNPPDNEQFF